Listed here are 5 T cell receptor beta chains from one sample, sequenced in a study of T cells in Graves' hyperthyroidism and ophthalmopathy. RNA transcripts yielded amplified TCR beta CDR3 regions. The study used the HTBI primer set for a first-round RT-PCR of the TCR CDR3. TCRdb reprocessed the multiplex PCR reads via MiXCR and lists one record per CDR3 protein. The sample holds roughly 710,000 distinct CDR3 sequences, 35% seen once. What was sequenced was blood. These TCRs come from a woman aged 40 to 50 with Graves' hyperthyroidism.

As concerns this clonotype: This may arise from a read error, as a much more abundant clone is one base away. This chain joins TRBV2 and TRBJ1-6, with 10 bases fitting TRBD1. Germline V gene data show CDR1 as SNHLY and CDR2 as FYNNEI. The CDR3 is 15 residues long. V gave up 4 bases and J gave up 10 bases; unmatched junction bases: 7. The CDR3 loop reads CASSGETGGTSPLHF. The CDR3, as DNA: TGTGCCAGCAGTGGCGAGACAGGGGGCACCTCACCCCTCCACTTT.

J is TRBJ1-5 and V is TRBV12-3 or TRBV12-4, with D unclear. The CDR3 extends over 17 amino acids. V shed 6 bases and J shed 0 bases, with 18 bases lying between them. The CDR3 DNA reads as TGTGCCAGCAGCTCCGTCAAGGTTACCAATAGCAATCAGCCCCAGCATTTT. This gives the protein CASSSVKVTNSNQPQHF.

This clonotype was observed a handful of times. CDR3 in DNA: TGTGCCAGCAGTGATGGACAGGACAGTACAGATACGCAGTATTTT. The encoded protein is CASSDGQDSTDTQYF. This chain connects TRBV25-1 to TRBJ2-3; 7 bases match TRBD1. V trimming: 3 bases; J trimming: 3 bases; junction bases outside the gene matches: 6. Germline CDR1 reads MGHDK; CDR2 reads SYGVNS. CDR3 length equals 15 residues.

This clonotype turned up a few times. The chain is built from TRBV6-4 and TRBJ1-6; D remains unclear. Trimming took off 3 bases at V and 7 bases at J, with 7 bases between the two ends. Germline values: CDR1 MRHNA, CDR2 SNTAGT. This CDR3 contains 13 residues. The CDR3 nucleotides read TGTGCCAGCAGTGAAATAACCAATTCACCCCTCCACTTT. It codes for CASSEITNSPLHF.

The V and J genes are TRBV7-2 and TRBJ1-6; maybe TRBD1 (5 bases). V was shortened by 5 bases and J by 3 bases, with 11 bases between the two germline ends. The V gene's germline CDR1 is SGHTA and CDR2 FQGNSA. CDR3 length: 15 residues. In DNA form, the CDR3 reads TGTGCCAGCAGCCCCCGACAGTTCTATAATTCACCCCTCCACTTT. Translated, it gives CASSPRQFYNSPLHF.